A single sample gave rise to the 25 T cell receptor beta chains below, sequenced in a study of T cells expressing NK-cell markers. Using the 5' RACE reads, TCRdb records one entry per CDR3 protein without DNA. The clone table shows about 150,000 distinct CDR3 sequences, with the ten largest holding around 20%. What was sequenced was blood T cells: a sorted CD56 or NKG2C T cell subset, CD4+ or CD8+ T cells, or bulk PBMC T cells (not recorded which). These receptors all stem from a man aged 18-69 years in good health.

CDR3 sequence reads: CASSPILLAGGEETQYF. The chain combines TRBV27 with TRBJ2-5; as DNA is missing, the TRBD2 call by TCRdb cannot be tested. The germline V gene encodes CDR1 MNHEY and CDR2 SMNVEV (reference sequence). The CDR3 has 17 residues.

This sequence joins TRBV11-2 and TRBJ1-1; TCRdb's D call, TRBD1, is unchecked because there is no DNA. The CDR3 sequence is 15 residues long. The germline V gene encodes CDR1 SGHAT and CDR2 FQNNGV. The chain's CDR3 is CASSFGTGGFTEAFF. Variable domain in full (rest from reference TRBV11-2 and TRBJ1-1): EAGVAQSPRYKIIEKRQSVAFWCNPISGHATLYWYQQILGQGPKLLIQFQNNGVVDDSQLPKDRFSAERLKGVDSTLKIQPAKLEDSAVYLCASSFGTGGFTEAFFGQGTRLTVV.

This chain joins TRBV7-9 and TRBJ1-1; TCRdb lists TRBD1, though no DNA is available to test this call. CDR3 length equals 15 residues. Germline loops: CDR1 SEHNR, CDR2 FQNEAQ (reference sequence). This CDR3 is CASSLGVGANTEAFF.

The rearrangement uses TRBV7-3 and TRBJ2-3; TCRdb names TRBD1, which stays unverified in the absence of DNA. The germline gives CDR1 SGHTA, CDR2 FQGTGA. This CDR3 is 15 amino acids long. The chain's CDR3 is CASSWTGGPTDTQYF.

J is TRBJ2-5 and V is TRBV12-3 or TRBV12-4; TCRdb's D call of TRBD2 is untestable without DNA. CDR3 length equals 17 residues. The CDR3 protein is CASSVLAGGPGTEGQYF.

The chain has TRBV15 and TRBJ1-5; TCRdb indicates TRBD1, and absent DNA this call remains unverified. The CDR3 length is 15 residues. Germline V gene lookup returns CDR1 LNHNV and CDR2 YYDKDF (reference sequence). CDR3 protein: CATSRGDGSNQPQHF.

This sequence joins TRBV5-1 and TRBJ1-1; TCRdb's assignment of TRBD1 cannot be checked, as there is no DNA. Germline lookup yields CDR1 SGHRS and CDR2 YFSETQ. The CDR3 contains 14 residues. The CDR3 reads CASSLAEGVPEAFF.

The V call is TRBV7-6, the J call TRBJ2-5; TCRdb designates TRBD1, a call that cannot be tested without DNA. The CDR3 has 17 amino acids. Germline V lookup: CDR1 SGHVS, CDR2 FNYEAQ. CDR3 sequence: CASSLGGAGHLKETQYF.

This CDR3 reads CASTQSGYGYTF. The rearrangement joins TRBV28 to TRBJ1-2. The CDR3 runs 12 residues. CDR1 and CDR2 (germline): MDHEN, SYDVKM.

The chain joins TRBV9 to TRBJ2-2. From germline, CDR1 is SGDLS and CDR2 YYNGEE. CDR3 length: 14 residues. This CDR3 is CASSDGWNTGELFF.

V and J are TRBV6-1 and TRBJ2-7. The CDR3 is 14 amino acids. CDR1 is MNHNS, CDR2 SASEGT, per germline. This CDR3 is CASSEAVIRQPQYF.

This sequence joins TRBV7-2 and TRBJ2-1; TCRdb's D call of TRBD2 is untestable without DNA. Germline lookup yields CDR1 SGHTA and CDR2 FQGNSA. This CDR3 comprises 16 residues. CDR3 sequence: CASSLGGLREYNEQFF.

The chain employs TRBV7-9 and TRBJ2-1; with no DNA, the TCRdb D assignment of TRBD1 cannot be verified. CDR3 length: 17 residues. The V gene's germline CDR1 is SEHNR and CDR2 FQNEAQ (reference sequence). The CDR3 is CASSSSSGTTPYNEQFF. Based on the CDR3 plus reference TRBV7-9 and TRBJ2-1, the full variable domain is DTGVSQNPRHKITKRGQNVTFRCDPISEHNRLYWYRQTLGQGPEFLTYFQNEAQLEKSRLLSDRFSAERPKGSFSTLEIQRTEQGDSAMYLCASSSSSGTTPYNEQFFGPGTRLTVL.

The V call is TRBV7-3, the J call TRBJ2-3; with no DNA, the TCRdb D assignment of TRBD1 cannot be verified. This CDR3 is built from 15 residues. Germline V gene sequence: CDR1 SGHTA, CDR2 FQGTGA. The CDR3 sequence is CASSFTGGALDTQYF.

The J gene is TRBJ1-1, the V gene TRBV3-1; as DNA is missing, the TRBD1 call by TCRdb cannot be tested. Per germline, CDR1 LGHDT and CDR2 YNNKEL (reference sequence). The CDR3 covers 16 residues. The chain's CDR3 is CASSWVPGQGHTEAFF. The full variable domain, completed using reference TRBV3-1 and TRBJ1-1, is DTAVSQTPKYLVTQMGNDKSIKCEQNLGHDTMYWYKQDSKKFLKIMFSYNNKELIINETVPNRFSPKSPDKAHLNLHINSLELGDSAVYFCASSWVPGQGHTEAFFGQGTRLTVV.

The rearrangement links TRBV5-8 to TRBJ2-3; TCRdb indicates TRBD1, and absent DNA this call remains unverified. Germline V lookup: CDR1 SGHTS, CDR2 YDEGEE. This CDR3 has 14 residues. Here the CDR3 reads CASSPGTVTDTQYF.

This chain connects TRBV19 to TRBJ1-2; the TCRdb D gene call, TRBD1, has no DNA to confirm it. The CDR3 extends over 14 amino acids. In germline, CDR1 is LNHDA, CDR2 SQIVND (reference sequence). Here the CDR3 reads CASSLDRELYGYTF.

V is TRBV12-3 or TRBV12-4 and J is TRBJ1-1. The CDR3 sequence is 15 residues long. The CDR3 protein is CACREGPNPYTEAFF.

The chain is built from TRBV5-1 and TRBJ2-1; TCRdb designates TRBD2, a call that cannot be tested without DNA. The CDR3 length is 16 residues. Germline lookup yields CDR1 SGHRS and CDR2 YFSETQ. The CDR3 region is CASSLLAGVTYNEQFF.

The chain combines TRBV4-1 with TRBJ2-1. The CDR3 length is 15 residues. CDR1 is MGHRA and CDR2 is YSYEKL in the germline V gene. Here the CDR3 reads CASSQVRLNHNEQFF.

V is TRBV3-1 and J is TRBJ1-4; no DNA is available, so the TRBD1 call from TCRdb remains unchecked. Germline V lookup: CDR1 LGHDT, CDR2 YNNKEL (reference sequence). CDR3 length: 14 residues. CDR3 sequence reads: CASSTRRDLEKLFF.

This rearrangement joins TRBV12-3 or TRBV12-4 to TRBJ2-5; lacking DNA, the TRBD1 call made by TCRdb goes unchecked. The CDR3 loop spans 14 amino acids. The CDR3 loop reads CASSTGVSRETQYF.

This chain uses TRBV16 with TRBJ2-5; the D call from TCRdb, TRBD1, cannot be confirmed without DNA. Germline V gene sequence: CDR1 KGHSY, CDR2 FQNENV. CDR3 size: 15 residues. CDR3 sequence reads: CASSQFDRVGETQYF. Full variable domain (outside the CDR3, taken from reference TRBV16 and TRBJ2-5): GEEVAQTPKHLVRGEGQKAKLYCAPIKGHSYVFWYQQVLKNEFKFLISFQNENVFDETGMPKERFSAKCLPNSPCSLEIQATKLEDSAVYFCASSQFDRVGETQYFGPGTRLLVL.

The rearrangement links TRBV5-1 to TRBJ2-2; no DNA is available, so the TRBD1 call from TCRdb remains unchecked. The CDR3 covers 15 residues. Germline V CDR1 and CDR2: SGHRS, YFSETQ. The chain's CDR3 is CASSLRGGRDGELFF.

The chain has TRBV6-1 and TRBJ1-5. The CDR3 covers 13 residues. The germline V gene has CDR1 MNHNS and CDR2 SASEGT. CDR3: CASSAFSNQPQHF.